The clone carrying this T cell receptor (beta chain) was seen a handful of times. Its antigen is as yet unknown. The entry originates in a study of Graves' ophthalmopathy and Graves' hyperthyroidism. For the study at large: Peripheral blood collection took place at initial diagnosis, before any treatment. Study-level results: With roughly 65% sensitivity and approximately 72% specificity, the model predicted ophthalmopathy progression.

Germline CDR1 reads LGHNT; CDR2 reads FRNRAP. Trimming pared 6 bases from V and 5 bases from J, leaving 18 bases between. The CDR3 totals 15 residues. Amplified material comprised TCR beta CDR3 regions derived from RNA transcripts. Second-round multiplex PCR came after a first-round RT-PCR that employed HTBI primers. Each CDR3 protein is one row after TCRdb ran MiXCR on the multiplex PCR reads. The sample holds roughly 500,000 distinct CDR3 sequences, 13% to 15% seen once. Each diagnosis was determined on the basis of clinical symptoms, serum thyroxine, TRAb, thyroid ultrasound and orbital computed tomography.

The chain carries TRBV12-5 and TRBJ2-3; tentative D call: TRBD2 (6 bases). Sequenced input: blood. This TCR was sampled from a woman between 25 and 40 years old with Graves' ophthalmopathy. CDR3 sequence reads: CASGATGLRGDTQYF. The CDR3 nucleotides read TGTGCTAGTGGCGCGACGGGACTCCGCGGAGATACGCAGTATTTT.